Listed below are T cell receptor beta chains from one sample, sequenced in a study of OX40 agonist ivuxolimab in advanced cancers. TCRdb keeps only in-frame clones here, not all; method: immunoSEQ multiplex PCR. The sample has 20,000 to 30,000 clones, approximately 86% seen once. Sequencing was performed on CD4+ or CD8+ T cells sorted from blood, taken in a trial of the OX40 agonist ivuxolimab. The receptor set was obtained from an adult with an advanced solid tumor such as melanoma, head and neck, liver or kidney cancer. Both conserved end residues are part of each CDR3. D genes are given only for firm matches. Clone size is given for some rows only: seen once, a few or many times, or a class if the clone is expanded.

V,J,size,D,DNA,CDR3
TRBV6-5,TRBJ1-2,.,TRBD1,TGTGCCAGCAGTTCGTGGGACAGGGGAACTCGGGGCTACACCTTC,CASSSWDRGTRGYTF
TRBV6-5,TRBJ2-7,.,TRBD1,TGTGCCAGCAGGGGACAGGGTGAATACGAGCAGTACTTC,CASRGQGEYEQYF
TRBV10-2,TRBJ2-7,.,.,TGCGCCAGCAGTGAGTCTGCGGGCGGAATCTCCTACGAGCAGTACTTC,CASSESAGGISYEQYF
TRBV11-3,TRBJ2-1,.,TRBD2,TGTGCCAGCAGCTTCGGACTAGCGGGCTCCTACAATGAGCAGTTCTTC,CASSFGLAGSYNEQFF
TRBV15,TRBJ2-1,.,TRBD1,TGTGCCACCAGCAGAGTGGCACAGGGGAGCTCCTACAATGAGCAGTTCTTC,CATSRVAQGSSYNEQFF
TRBV5-1,TRBJ2-5,.,.,TGCGCCAGCAGCTTCGACCAAGAGACCCAGTACTTC,CASSFDQETQYF
TRBV11-2,TRBJ2-1,.,TRBD2,TGTGCCAGCAGCTGGGACGAGCGGGGGGGCTTGGAGCAGTTCTTC,CASSWDERGGLEQFF
TRBV30,TRBJ2-7,.,TRBD1,TGTGCCTGGAGTGTAGGGGGCCTAAGCGAGCAGTACTTC,CAWSVGGLSEQYF
TRBV28,TRBJ2-1,.,.,TGTGCCAGCAGTTTTAAGGCACTAGGTTACAATGAGCAGTTCTTC,CASSFKALGYNEQFF
TRBV6-5,TRBJ2-7,.,.,TGTGCCAGCACCCCTGACAGCACCTACGAGCAGTACTTC,CASTPDSTYEQYF
TRBV7-6,TRBJ2-5,.,TRBD2,TGTGCCAGCAGCCCGGGCAGCGGGGGGTACCAAGAGACCCAGTACTTC,CASSPGSGGYQETQYF
TRBV5-4,TRBJ1-4,.,TRBD1,TGTGCCAGCAGCTTGCGTGGGACAGGTTATGTAACTAATGAAAAACTGTTTTTT,CASSLRGTGYVTNEKLFF
TRBV7-3,TRBJ1-1,.,.,TGTGCCAGCAGCCATACAGGATTCACTGAAGCTTTCTTT,CASSHTGFTEAFF
TRBV2,TRBJ2-2,.,TRBD2,TGTGCCAGCTCGAACCCCTTTAGCGGGTGGACCGGGGAGCTGTTTTTT,CASSNPFSGWTGELFF
TRBV5-5,TRBJ1-5,.,.,TGTGCCAGCAGCCCTCGGGACGGGTTCAATCAGCCCCAGCATTTT,CASSPRDGFNQPQHF
TRBV11-2,TRBJ2-3,.,.,TGTGCCAGCAGCTTAGTTTGGGCAGATACGCAGTATTTT,CASSLVWADTQYF
TRBV11-2,TRBJ2-1,.,.,TGTGCCAGCAGCCCCGGTTGGGGGGAACATGAGCAGTTCTTC,CASSPGWGEHEQFF
TRBV2,TRBJ2-7,medium-sized,.,TGTGCCAGCAGAGAGGGACCGAACTACGAGCAGTACTTC,CASREGPNYEQYF
TRBV6-1,TRBJ2-3,few,TRBD2,TGTGCCAGCATCCGGCCGGGACTAGGCACAGATACGCAGTATTTT,CASIRPGLGTDTQYF
TRBV9,TRBJ2-7,.,TRBD1,TGTGCCAGCAGCCAGGGGGACTCCTACGAGCAGTACTTC,CASSQGDSYEQYF
TRBV4-1,TRBJ2-1,.,TRBD2,TGCGCCAGCAGCCACCTCCTAGCGGGTGGTACCTATGAGCAGTTCTTC,CASSHLLAGGTYEQFF
TRBV5-5,TRBJ1-2,.,.,TGTGCCAGCAGCTTTACCAACAGGGAGGGCTATGGCTACACCTTC,CASSFTNREGYGYTF
TRBV2,TRBJ2-2,.,.,TGTGCCAGCAGTGAATTAGGGCAGGGTGGCGTCGGCGGGGAGCTGTTTTTT,CASSELGQGGVGGELFF
TRBV27,TRBJ2-1,.,.,TGTGCCAGCAGTTTAGCCCGCCTCCGCGATGAGCAGTTCTTC,CASSLARLRDEQFF
TRBV6-4,TRBJ2-1,.,TRBD2,TGTGCCAGCAGTGAGTGGGGGGGCTCCTACAATGAGCAGTTCTTC,CASSEWGGSYNEQFF
TRBV7-9,TRBJ1-3,.,.,TGTGCCACTGGGGCAGTCTCTGGAAACACCATATATTTT,CATGAVSGNTIYF
TRBV2,TRBJ1-4,.,TRBD1,TGTGCCAGCAGTGAGTGGACAGGGGGAGGAACTAATGAAAAACTGTTTTTT,CASSEWTGGGTNEKLFF
TRBV7-8,TRBJ1-2,.,.,TGTGCCAGCAGCGCCGGGCCCCGATCCCTCGCTAACTATGGCTACACCTTC,CASSAGPRSLANYGYTF
TRBV4-1,TRBJ2-3,.,.,TGCGCCAGCAGCCAAAGCAGAGTTAGCACAGATACGCAGTATTTT,CASSQSRVSTDTQYF
TRBV9,TRBJ2-3,.,.,TGTGCCAGCAGCCCGGGACTTCACACAGATACGCAGTATTTT,CASSPGLHTDTQYF
TRBV15,TRBJ1-2,few,.,TGTGCCACCAGCAGAGATCGGGCGGACTATGGCTACACCTTC,CATSRDRADYGYTF
TRBV4-1,TRBJ1-2,once,.,TGCGCCAGCAGCCAAGGGACGGAGTATGGCTACACCTTC,CASSQGTEYGYTF
TRBV19,TRBJ2-1,.,.,TGTGCCAGTAGTATCACTAGCTCGGCGAAAAAGTTCTTC,CASSITSSAKKFF
TRBV5-6,TRBJ2-2,.,TRBD1,TGTGCCAGCAGCTTGGGACAGGGGCCCGGGGAGCTGTTTTTT,CASSLGQGPGELFF
TRBV5-1,TRBJ2-7,.,.,TGCGCCAGCAGCGCGGACAGTTCCTACGAGCAGTACTTC,CASSADSSYEQYF
TRBV29-1,TRBJ2-7,.,TRBD2,TGCAGCGTTGAGGTACTAGCGGGAGTTTCCTACGAGCAGTACTTC,CSVEVLAGVSYEQYF
TRBV5-6,TRBJ2-1,.,TRBD1,TGTGCCAGCAGCACCGGACAGGGTATACCTGAGCAGTTCTTC,CASSTGQGIPEQFF
TRBV6-5,TRBJ2-2,.,TRBD2,TGTGCCAGCAGTTACCGGGGGGACACCGGGGAGCTGTTTTTT,CASSYRGDTGELFF
TRBV11-2,TRBJ1-1,.,.,TGTGCCAGCAGCCTAGGGGTGAACACTGAAGCTTTCTTT,CASSLGVNTEAFF
TRBV27,TRBJ1-4,.,.,TGTGCCAGCAGTTTCCGCGACAGCCCTCCTGAAAAACTGTTTTTT,CASSFRDSPPEKLFF
TRBV7-2,TRBJ2-7,.,.,TGTGCCAGCAGCATAACTAGATACTACGAGCAGTACTTC,CASSITRYYEQYF
TRBV7-9,TRBJ2-1,.,.,TGTGCCAGCAGCTTAGCGATCGCAGCCAATGAGCAGTTCTTC,CASSLAIAANEQFF
TRBV27,TRBJ2-7,.,TRBD2,TGTGCCAGCAGTTTAAGGCGGGGGGTATTCTCCTACGAGCAGTACTTC,CASSLRRGVFSYEQYF
TRBV21-1,TRBJ2-5,.,.,TGTGCCAGCAGTCCGGCCGGGGTGAGGATAGAGACCCAGTACTTC,CASSPAGVRIETQYF
TRBV9,TRBJ1-2,.,.,TGTGCCAGCAGGGGTCGGGGGGCCTATGGCTACACCTTC,CASRGRGAYGYTF
TRBV6-6,TRBJ2-1,.,.,TGTGCCAGCAGCACCGGGATCTTCAATGAGCAGTTCTTC,CASSTGIFNEQFF
TRBV14,TRBJ2-1,.,.,TGTGCCAGCAGCCCCGAAGGACGAGACAGGATATGGGATGAGCAGTTCTTC,CASSPEGRDRIWDEQFF
TRBV5-4,TRBJ1-6,.,.,TGTGCCAGCAGCAGCCGGGACGATTATTCACCCCTCCACTTT,CASSSRDDYSPLHF
TRBV28,TRBJ1-2,.,.,TGTGCCAGCAGTTCGGCTAGGGAAAACTATGGCTACACCTTC,CASSSARENYGYTF
TRBV5-8,TRBJ2-7,.,TRBD2,TGTGCCAGCAGCTTGGATAGCGGGGGCCCCTACGAGCAGTACTTC,CASSLDSGGPYEQYF
TRBV27,TRBJ1-6,few,.,TGTGCCAGCAGACCCCTCCACTTT,CASRPLHF
TRBV27,TRBJ2-7,.,.,TGTGCCAGCAGTTTATCTTTCTCCTACGAGCAGTACTTC,CASSLSFSYEQYF
TRBV7-2,TRBJ2-1,.,TRBD1,TGTGCCAGCAGCTCGACAGGGAATGAGCAGTTCTTC,CASSSTGNEQFF
TRBV7-9,TRBJ1-1,.,.,TGTGCCAGCAGCCCCAATAGGGCTGAAGCTTTCTTT,CASSPNRAEAFF
TRBV30,TRBJ1-4,.,.,TGTGCCTGGACTGGGCAGCCTAATGAAAAACTGTTTTTT,CAWTGQPNEKLFF
TRBV27,TRBJ1-5,.,.,TGTGCCAGCAGTGGGGGGGCAGGTCAGCCCCAGCATTTT,CASSGGAGQPQHF
TRBV10-3,TRBJ2-7,.,.,TGTGCCATCAGTGATAGGGCCTACGAGCAGTACTTC,CAISDRAYEQYF
TRBV5-1,TRBJ2-3,.,.,TGCGCCAGGATGGGGGGGCGAAATAGCACAGATACGCAGTATTTT,CARMGGRNSTDTQYF
TRBV19,TRBJ2-7,.,.,TGTGCCAGTAGTATAGGATTAGGGAACTACGAGCAGTACTTC,CASSIGLGNYEQYF